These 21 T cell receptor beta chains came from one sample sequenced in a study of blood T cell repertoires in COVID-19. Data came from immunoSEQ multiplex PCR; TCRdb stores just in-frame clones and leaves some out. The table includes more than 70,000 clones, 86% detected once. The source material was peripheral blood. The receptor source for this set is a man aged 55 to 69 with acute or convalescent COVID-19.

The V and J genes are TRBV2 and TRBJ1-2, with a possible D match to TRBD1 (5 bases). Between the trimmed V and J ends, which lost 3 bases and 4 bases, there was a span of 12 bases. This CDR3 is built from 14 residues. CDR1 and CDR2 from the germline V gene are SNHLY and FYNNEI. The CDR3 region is CASSEEGRIYGYTF. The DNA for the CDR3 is TGTGCCAGCAGTGAGGAGGGGAGAATCTATGGCTACACCTTC.

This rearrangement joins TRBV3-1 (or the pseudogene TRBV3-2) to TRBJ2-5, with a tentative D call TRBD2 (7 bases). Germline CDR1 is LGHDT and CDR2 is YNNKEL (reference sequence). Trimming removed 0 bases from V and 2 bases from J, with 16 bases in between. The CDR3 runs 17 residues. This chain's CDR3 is CASSQDLLGGGQETQYF. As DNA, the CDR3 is TGTGCCAGCAGCCAAGATTTATTAGGGGGGGGGCAAGAGACCCAGTACTTC.

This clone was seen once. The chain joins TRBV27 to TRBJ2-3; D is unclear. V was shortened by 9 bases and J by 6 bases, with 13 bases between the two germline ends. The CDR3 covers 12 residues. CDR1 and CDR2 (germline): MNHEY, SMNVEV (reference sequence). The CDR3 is CASSVIGDTQYF. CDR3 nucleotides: TGTGCCAGTTCCGTGATCGGGGATACGCAGTATTTT.

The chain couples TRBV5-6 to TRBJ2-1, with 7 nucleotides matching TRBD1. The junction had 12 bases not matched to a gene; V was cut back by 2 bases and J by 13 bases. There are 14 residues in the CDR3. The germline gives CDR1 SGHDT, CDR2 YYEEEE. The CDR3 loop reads CASSLVTWDRPQFF. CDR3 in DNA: TGTGCCAGCAGCTTAGTAACCTGGGACAGACCTCAGTTCTTC.

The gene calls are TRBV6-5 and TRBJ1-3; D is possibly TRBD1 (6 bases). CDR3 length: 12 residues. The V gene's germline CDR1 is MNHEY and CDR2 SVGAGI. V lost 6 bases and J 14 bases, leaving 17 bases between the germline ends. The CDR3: CASSTTGGVLYF. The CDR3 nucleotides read TGTGCCAGCAGCACAACGGGGGGCGTCTTATATTTT.

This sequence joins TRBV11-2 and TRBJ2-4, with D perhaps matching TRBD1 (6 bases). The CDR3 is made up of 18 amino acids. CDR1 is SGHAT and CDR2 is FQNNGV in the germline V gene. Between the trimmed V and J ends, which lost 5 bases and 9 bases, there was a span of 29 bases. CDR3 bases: TGTGCCAGCAGCACATCAGGGGTGCTCCGATACGGTATAACCATTCAGTACTTC. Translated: CASSTSGVLRYGITIQYF.

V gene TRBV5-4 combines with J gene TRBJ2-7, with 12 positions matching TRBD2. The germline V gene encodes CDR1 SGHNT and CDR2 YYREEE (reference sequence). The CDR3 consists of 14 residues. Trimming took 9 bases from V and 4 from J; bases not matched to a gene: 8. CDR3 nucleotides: TGTGCCACAAAAACCGGGACTAGCGGGTACGAGCAGTACTTC. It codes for CATKTGTSGYEQYF.

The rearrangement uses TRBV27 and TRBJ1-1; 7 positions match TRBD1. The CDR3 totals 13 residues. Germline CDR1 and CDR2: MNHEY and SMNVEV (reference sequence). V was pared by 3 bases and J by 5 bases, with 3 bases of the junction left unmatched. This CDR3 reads CASSFAGGTEAFF. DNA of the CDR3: TGTGCCAGCAGTTTTGCAGGGGGGACTGAAGCTTTCTTT.

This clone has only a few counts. CDR3 region: CASSVLGSLNNEQFF. The CDR3, as DNA: TGTGCCAGCAGCGTCCTTGGCAGTCTCAACAATGAGCAGTTCTTC. The rearrangement joins TRBV9 to TRBJ2-1; D is uncertain. Germline V lookup: CDR1 SGDLS, CDR2 YYNGEE. The length of the CDR3 is 15 residues. Trimming removed 2 bases at V and 5 bases at J, with 14 bases between.

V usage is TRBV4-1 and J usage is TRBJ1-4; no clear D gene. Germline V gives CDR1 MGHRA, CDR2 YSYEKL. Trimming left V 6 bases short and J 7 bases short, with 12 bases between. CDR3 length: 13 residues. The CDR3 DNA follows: TGCGCCAGCAGACCTAGAACCAGTGAAAAACTGTTTTTT. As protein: CASRPRTSEKLFF.

The CDR3 sequence is CATSDLMMGLGTEAFF. The CDR3 DNA follows: TGTGCCACCAGTGATTTGATGATGGGGCTTGGCACTGAAGCTTTCTTT. The chain joins TRBV24-1 to TRBJ1-1; TRBD1 might be the D (5 bases). Trimming cost V 0 bases and J 4 bases, with 14 bases left between them. This CDR3 has 16 amino acids. Per the germline V gene, CDR1 is KGHDR and CDR2 is SFDVKD.

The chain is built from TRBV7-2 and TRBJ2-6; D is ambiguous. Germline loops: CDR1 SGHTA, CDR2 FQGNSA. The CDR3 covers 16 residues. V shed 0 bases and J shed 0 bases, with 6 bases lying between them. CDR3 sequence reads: CASSLATVSGANVLTF. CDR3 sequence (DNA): TGTGCCAGCAGCTTAGCTACTGTCTCTGGGGCCAACGTCCTGACTTTC.

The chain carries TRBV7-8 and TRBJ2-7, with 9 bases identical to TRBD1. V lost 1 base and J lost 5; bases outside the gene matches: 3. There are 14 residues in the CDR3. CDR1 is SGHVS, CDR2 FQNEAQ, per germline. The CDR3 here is CASSLGDRVHEQYF. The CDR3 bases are TGTGCCAGCAGCTTAGGGGACAGGGTCCACGAGCAGTACTTC.

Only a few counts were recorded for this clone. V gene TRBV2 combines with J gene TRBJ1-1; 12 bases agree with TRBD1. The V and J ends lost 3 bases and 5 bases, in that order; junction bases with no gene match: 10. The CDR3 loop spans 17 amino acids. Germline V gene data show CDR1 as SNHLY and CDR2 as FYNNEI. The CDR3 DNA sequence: TGTGCCAGCAGTGACAGGGACAGGGGGCAGGTTAGGACTGAAGCTTTCTTT. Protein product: CASSDRDRGQVRTEAFF.

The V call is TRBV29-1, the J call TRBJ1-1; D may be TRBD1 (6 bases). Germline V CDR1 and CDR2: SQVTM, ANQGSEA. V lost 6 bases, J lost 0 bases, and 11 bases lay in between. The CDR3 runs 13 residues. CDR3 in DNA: TGCAGCGTGACGACAGGCATGAACACTGAAGCTTTCTTT. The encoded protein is CSVTTGMNTEAFF.

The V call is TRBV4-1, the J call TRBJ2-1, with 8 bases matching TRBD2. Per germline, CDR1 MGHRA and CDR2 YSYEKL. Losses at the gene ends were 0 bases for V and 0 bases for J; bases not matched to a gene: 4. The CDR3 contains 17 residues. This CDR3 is CASSQDWREASYNEQFF. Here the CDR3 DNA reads TGCGCCAGCAGCCAAGATTGGCGGGAGGCCTCCTACAATGAGCAGTTCTTC.

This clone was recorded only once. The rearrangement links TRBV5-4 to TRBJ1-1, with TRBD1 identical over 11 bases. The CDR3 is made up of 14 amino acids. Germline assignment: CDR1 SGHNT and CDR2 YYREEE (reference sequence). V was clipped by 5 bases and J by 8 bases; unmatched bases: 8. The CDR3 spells CASRRTGGEQEAFF. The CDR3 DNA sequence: TGTGCCAGCAGGCGGACAGGGGGCGAACAAGAAGCTTTCTTT.

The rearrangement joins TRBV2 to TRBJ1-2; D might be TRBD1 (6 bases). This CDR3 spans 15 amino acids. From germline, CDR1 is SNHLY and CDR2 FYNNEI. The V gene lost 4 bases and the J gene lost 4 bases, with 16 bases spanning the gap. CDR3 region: CASSGTVQFSYGYTF. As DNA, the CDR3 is TGTGCCAGCAGTGGGACAGTTCAATTCTCCTATGGCTACACCTTC. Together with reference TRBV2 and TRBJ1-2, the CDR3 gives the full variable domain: EPEVTQTPSHQVTQMGQEVILRCVPISNHLYFYWYRQILGQKVEFLVSFYNNEISEKSEIFDDQFSVERPDGSNFTLKIRSTKLEDSAMYFCASSGTVQFSYGYTFGSGTRLTVV.

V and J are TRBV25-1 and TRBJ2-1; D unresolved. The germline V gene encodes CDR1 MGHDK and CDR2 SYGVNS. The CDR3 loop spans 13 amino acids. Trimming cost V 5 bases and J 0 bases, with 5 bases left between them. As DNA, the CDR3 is TGTGCCAGCAGTTATAGCTCCTACAATGAGCAGTTCTTC. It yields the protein CASSYSSYNEQFF.

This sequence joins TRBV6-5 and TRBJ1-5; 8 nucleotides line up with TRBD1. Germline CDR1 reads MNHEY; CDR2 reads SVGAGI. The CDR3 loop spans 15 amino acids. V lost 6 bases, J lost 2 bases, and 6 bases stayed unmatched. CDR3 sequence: CASSSDRGGNQPQHF. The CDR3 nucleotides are TGTGCCAGCAGCAGCGACAGGGGAGGCAATCAGCCCCAGCATTTT.

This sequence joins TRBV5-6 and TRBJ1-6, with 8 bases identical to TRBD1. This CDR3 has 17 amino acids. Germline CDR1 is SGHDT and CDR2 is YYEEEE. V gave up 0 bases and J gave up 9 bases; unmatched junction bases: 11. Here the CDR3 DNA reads TGTGCCAGCAGCTTGGCCGGGACAGGACGGATGGGTTCACCCCTCCACTTT. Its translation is CASSLAGTGRMGSPLHF.